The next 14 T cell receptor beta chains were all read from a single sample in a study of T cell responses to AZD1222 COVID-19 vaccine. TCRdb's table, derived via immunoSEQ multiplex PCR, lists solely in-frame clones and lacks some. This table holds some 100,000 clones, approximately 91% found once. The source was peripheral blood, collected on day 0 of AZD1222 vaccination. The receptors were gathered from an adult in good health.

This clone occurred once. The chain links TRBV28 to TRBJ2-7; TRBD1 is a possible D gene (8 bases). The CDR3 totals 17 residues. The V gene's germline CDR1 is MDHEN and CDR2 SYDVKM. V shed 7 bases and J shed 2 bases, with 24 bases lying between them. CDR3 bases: TGTGCCAGCATTGGGGGAGGGACAGGCGGTGGTCCCTACGAGCAGTACTTC. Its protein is CASIGGGTGGGPYEQYF.

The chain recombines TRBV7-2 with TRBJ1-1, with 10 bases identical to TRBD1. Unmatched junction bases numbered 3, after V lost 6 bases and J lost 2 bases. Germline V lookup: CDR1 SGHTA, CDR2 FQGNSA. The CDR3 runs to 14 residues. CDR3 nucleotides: TGTGCCAGCAGGAGACAGGGGGCAAACACTGAAGCTTTCTTT. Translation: CASRRQGANTEAFF.

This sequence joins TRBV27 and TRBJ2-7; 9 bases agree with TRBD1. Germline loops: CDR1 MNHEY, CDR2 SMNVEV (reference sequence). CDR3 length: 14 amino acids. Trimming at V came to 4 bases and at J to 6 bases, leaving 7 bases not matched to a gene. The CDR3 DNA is TGTGCCAGCAGTTGGGGGACAGGGTCGGGCGAGCAGTACTTC. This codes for CASSWGTGSGEQYF.

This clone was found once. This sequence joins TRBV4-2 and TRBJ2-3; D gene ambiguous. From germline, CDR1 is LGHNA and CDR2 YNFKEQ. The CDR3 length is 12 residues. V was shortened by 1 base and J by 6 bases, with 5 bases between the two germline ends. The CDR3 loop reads CASSQARDTQYF. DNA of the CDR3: TGTGCCAGCAGCCAAGCCCGCGATACGCAGTATTTT.

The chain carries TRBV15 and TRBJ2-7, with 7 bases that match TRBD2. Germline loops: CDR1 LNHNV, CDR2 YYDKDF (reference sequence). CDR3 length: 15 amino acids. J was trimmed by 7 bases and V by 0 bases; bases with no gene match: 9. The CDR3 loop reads CATSRDLGGEGEQYF. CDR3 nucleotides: TGTGCCACCAGCAGAGATCTTGGGGGGGAAGGAGAGCAGTACTTC.

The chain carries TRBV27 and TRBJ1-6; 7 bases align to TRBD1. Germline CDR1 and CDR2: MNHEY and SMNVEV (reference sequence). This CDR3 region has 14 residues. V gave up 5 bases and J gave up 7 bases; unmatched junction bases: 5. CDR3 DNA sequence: TGTGCCAGCAGTCCACAGGGGATGAATTCACCCCTCCACTTT. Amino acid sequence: CASSPQGMNSPLHF.

The CDR3 sequence is CASSLSGRNTEAFF. The CDR3 DNA follows: TGTGCCAGCAGTTTATCCGGGAGGAACACTGAAGCTTTCTTT. The chain uses TRBV27 and TRBJ1-1; D uncertain. The germline gives CDR1 MNHEY, CDR2 SMNVEV (reference sequence). V lost 0 bases, J lost 1 base, and 6 bases lay in between. The CDR3 runs to 14 residues.

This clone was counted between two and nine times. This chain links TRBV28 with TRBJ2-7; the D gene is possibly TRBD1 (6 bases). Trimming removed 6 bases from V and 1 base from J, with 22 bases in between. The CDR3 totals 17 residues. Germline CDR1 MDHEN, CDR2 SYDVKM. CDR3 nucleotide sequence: TGTGCCAGCAGAATTCGCCAGGGGCGGACGGGGTCCTACGAGCAGTACTTC. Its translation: CASRIRQGRTGSYEQYF.

CDR3 amino acids: CAWSTSGGYGYTF. In DNA form, the CDR3 reads TGTGCCTGGAGTACCTCAGGGGGGTATGGCTACACCTTC. The genes are TRBV30 and TRBJ1-2; 7 positions match TRBD1. The V gene end was trimmed by 2 bases and the J gene end by 5 bases; junction bases not matched to a gene: 5. CDR1 is GTSNPN and CDR2 is SVGIG in the germline V gene (reference sequence). The CDR3 contains 13 residues.

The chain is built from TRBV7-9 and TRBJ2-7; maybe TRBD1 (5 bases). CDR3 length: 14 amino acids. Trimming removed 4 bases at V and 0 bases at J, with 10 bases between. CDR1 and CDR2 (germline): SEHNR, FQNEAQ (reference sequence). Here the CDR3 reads CASSSYQGSYEQYF. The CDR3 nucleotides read TGTGCCAGCAGCTCCTACCAGGGCTCCTACGAGCAGTACTTC.

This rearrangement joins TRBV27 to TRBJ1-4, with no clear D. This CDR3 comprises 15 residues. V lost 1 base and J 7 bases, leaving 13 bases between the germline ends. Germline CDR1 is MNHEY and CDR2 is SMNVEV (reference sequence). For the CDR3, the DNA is TGTGCCAGCAGTTTATTGGGTGGATTGAGTGAAAAACTGTTTTTT. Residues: CASSLLGGLSEKLFF. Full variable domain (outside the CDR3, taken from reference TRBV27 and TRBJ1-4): EAQVTQNPRYLITVTGKKLTVTCSQNMNHEYMSWYRQDPGLGLRQIYYSMNVEVTDKGDVPEGYKVSRKEKRNFPLILESPSPNQTSLYFCASSLLGGLSEKLFFGSGTQLSVL.

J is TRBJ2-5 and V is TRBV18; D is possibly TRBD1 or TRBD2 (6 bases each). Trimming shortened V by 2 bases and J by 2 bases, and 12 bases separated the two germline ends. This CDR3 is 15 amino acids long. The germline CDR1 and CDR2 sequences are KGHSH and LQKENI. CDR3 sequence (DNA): TGTGCCAGCTCACCAGAGGGGGGTCCGCAAGAGACCCAGTACTTC. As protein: CASSPEGGPQETQYF.

In nucleotides, the CDR3 is TGTGCCAGCACTCGAGGGAGGGACAATGAGCAGTTCTTC. Its protein is CASTRGRDNEQFF. The genes are TRBV5-4 and TRBJ2-1, with 7 nucleotides matching TRBD2. Germline CDR1 and CDR2: SGHNT and YYREEE (reference sequence). With V trimmed by 6 bases and J by 5 bases, 5 bases remained unmatched. The CDR3 loop spans 13 amino acids.

The CDR3 sequence is CASSLWDKETQYF. The CDR3 region has the DNA TGCGCCAGCAGCTTATGGGACAAAGAGACCCAGTACTTC. The rearrangement uses TRBV5-1 and TRBJ2-5, with a weak D call TRBD1 (6 bases). V lost 2 bases and J 3 bases, leaving 8 bases between the germline ends. Germline values: CDR1 SGHRS, CDR2 YFSETQ. The CDR3 runs 13 residues.